A single sample is the source of the 18 T cell receptor beta chains below, sequenced in a study of cytomegalovirus exposure and HLA in healthy donors. The PCR made use of 60 Vbeta and 13 Jbeta primers. Clones were read by immunoSEQ multiplex PCR, and TCRdb kept only the in-frame ones, dropping some. This repertoire shows about 84,000 clones, about 60% found once; its top ten account for 15%. The specimen sequenced was PBMCs. These receptors were taken from a woman between 40 and 50 years old in good health and CMV-seropositive.

The chain carries TRBV28 and TRBJ1-2; D unresolved. Trimming took 2 bases from V and 5 from J, leaving 15 bases between them. CDR1 is MDHEN and CDR2 is SYDVKM in the germline V gene. The CDR3 contains 15 residues. The CDR3 DNA reads as TGTGCCAGCAGTTTACAGCCAGCAGGATGGTATGGCTACACCTTC. As protein: CASSLQPAGWYGYTF.

This clone was seen a few times. The chain employs TRBV18 and TRBJ2-7; D is undetermined. Germline-derived CDR1 and CDR2 are KGHSH and LQKENI. V was trimmed by 4 bases and J by 0 bases, leaving 4 bases between them. The CDR3 spans 12 residues. CDR3 region: CASSLSSYEQYF. For the CDR3, the DNA is TGTGCCAGCTCACTTAGCTCCTACGAGCAGTACTTC.

This CDR3 reads CASSLGQGGTEAFF. CDR3 in DNA: TGTGCCAGCTCCCTGGGACAGGGGGGGACTGAAGCTTTCTTT. This chain uses TRBV18 with TRBJ1-1; TRBD1 matches at 11 bases. J gave up 5 bases and V 6 bases, and 5 bases lay outside the gene matches. The germline gives CDR1 KGHSH, CDR2 LQKENI. The CDR3 loop spans 14 amino acids.

The rearrangement joins TRBV28 to TRBJ1-1; D perhaps matches TRBD1 (5 bases). CDR3 length equals 13 residues. The germline V gene encodes CDR1 MDHEN and CDR2 SYDVKM. V lost 5 bases, J lost 8 bases, and 15 bases lay in between. DNA for the CDR3: TGTGCCAGCAGTCTGCCGGGGGGATTCGAAGCTTTCTTT. Translation: CASSLPGGFEAFF.

V is TRBV25-1 and J is TRBJ1-2, with D possibly being TRBD1 (5 bases). Between the trimmed V and J ends, which lost 4 bases and 2 bases, there was a span of 11 bases. Germline V gene sequence: CDR1 MGHDK, CDR2 SYGVNS. This CDR3 is 14 amino acids long. CDR3 coding DNA: TGTGCCAGCAGTGCCTTCGGGGGGAACTATGGCTACACCTTC. Protein product: CASSAFGGNYGYTF.

This clone was seen only a few times. The J gene is TRBJ2-7, the V gene TRBV7-2; 10 bases are a match to TRBD2. The CDR3 runs to 15 residues. CDR1 and CDR2 (germline): SGHTA, FQGNSA. The J segment lost 3 bases and the V segment lost 5 bases, leaving 7 bases of the junction unmatched. The CDR3 loop is CASSPSGLAVYEQYF. CDR3 bases: TGTGCCAGCAGCCCGAGCGGACTAGCGGTCTACGAGCAGTACTTC.

This clone was recorded once. This chain connects TRBV11-3 to TRBJ2-7, with D tentatively TRBD2 (6 bases). The CDR3 contains 15 residues. Trimming took 5 bases from V and 0 from J, leaving 14 bases between them. Germline V gives CDR1 SGHNT, CDR2 YENEEA. CDR3 region: CASSPGSESSYEQYF. In DNA, the CDR3 is TGTGCCAGCAGCCCCGGGAGCGAAAGCTCCTACGAGCAGTACTTC.

The DNA of the CDR3 is TGTGCCATCAGGGGGACAGGGAGTGGCTACACCTTC. Translating gives CAIRGTGSGYTF. The chain recombines TRBV10-3 with TRBJ1-2, with TRBD1 matching 9 bases. The CDR3 extends over 12 amino acids. The germline CDR1 and CDR2 sequences are ENHRY and SYGVKD. Losses at the gene ends were 6 bases for V and 7 bases for J; bases not matched to a gene: 3.

The chain uses TRBV28 and TRBJ1-2, with TRBD1 identical over 7 bases. With 3 bases clipped from V and 4 bases from J, the junction kept 11 bases outside the gene matches. This CDR3 region has 16 residues. The V gene's germline CDR1 is MDHEN and CDR2 SYDVKM. The DNA for the CDR3 is TGTGCCAGCAGTTTCCTCGTAAAGGGGGCAAGCTATGGCTACACCTTC. This encodes CASSFLVKGASYGYTF.

The chain is built from TRBV7-6 and TRBJ1-5; 8 bases line up with TRBD1. The CDR3 has 17 residues. Per germline, CDR1 SGHVS and CDR2 FNYEAQ. Losses at the gene ends were 2 bases for V and 5 bases for J; bases not matched to a gene: 11. CDR3 DNA: TGTGCCAGCAGCTTAAATCAAGGAGACAGGGGTGATCAGCCCCAGCATTTT. Protein product: CASSLNQGDRGDQPQHF.

J is TRBJ2-5 and V is TRBV7-9, with TRBD2 identical over 9 bases. Unmatched junction bases numbered 2, after V lost 3 bases and J lost 3 bases. Germline CDR1 is SEHNR and CDR2 is FQNEAQ (reference sequence). This CDR3 is built from 14 residues. This chain's CDR3 is CASSLGGREETQYF. The CDR3 nucleotides read TGTGCCAGCAGCTTGGGCGGGAGGGAAGAGACCCAGTACTTC.

A single count supports this clone. V usage is TRBV4-1 and J usage is TRBJ2-1; 8 nucleotides agree with TRBD2. Germline CDR1 is MGHRA and CDR2 is YSYEKL. CDR3 size: 13 residues. V gave up 4 bases and J gave up 8 bases; unmatched junction bases: 4. The CDR3 nucleotides read TGCGCCAGCAGCCCAGGACTAGCCCATGAGCAGTTCTTC. It translates to CASSPGLAHEQFF.

The chain has TRBV20-1 and TRBJ2-1; D may be TRBD2 (5 bases). The germline V gene has CDR1 DFQATT and CDR2 SNEGSKA (reference sequence). The CDR3 extends over 11 amino acids. V was shortened by 3 bases and J by 6 bases, with 6 bases between the two germline ends. The CDR3 region is CSARDSNEQFF. CDR3 nucleotide sequence: TGCAGTGCTAGGGACTCCAATGAGCAGTTCTTC.

The V gene is TRBV11-2, the J gene TRBJ1-1; no clear D gene. Germline values: CDR1 SGHAT, CDR2 FQNNGV. Trimming removed 7 bases from V and 5 bases from J, with 8 bases in between. The CDR3 has 11 amino acids. The CDR3 bases are TGTGCCAGCACCATCTATACTGAAGCTTTCTTT. Its protein product is CASTIYTEAFF.

The rearrangement links TRBV4-1 to TRBJ1-2; D is possibly TRBD1 (6 bases). V dropped 0 bases and J dropped 2 bases, with 10 bases sitting between them. Germline CDR1 reads MGHRA; CDR2 reads YSYEKL. The CDR3 has 15 residues. Here the CDR3 reads CASSQDNRENYGYTF. The CDR3 coding sequence is TGCGCCAGCAGCCAAGATAACAGGGAAAACTATGGCTACACCTTC.

The chain uses TRBV5-1 and TRBJ2-7, with 10 bases lining up with TRBD2. CDR1 is SGHRS and CDR2 is YFSETQ in the germline V gene. The CDR3 covers 16 residues. After removal of 0 bases from V and 3 bases from J, the junction contained 6 bases not matched to a gene. The CDR3 coding sequence is TGCGCCAGCAGCTTGGGAGGACTAGCGGAGGGCTACGAGCAGTACTTC. The encoded protein is CASSLGGLAEGYEQYF.

As regards this clone: At one of its ends the junction is not consistent with the germline gene, which may arise from a read error. The same CDR3 is also encoded by other DNA sequences in this sample. The chain is built from TRBV2 and TRBJ1-4, with D perhaps matching TRBD1 (6 bases). The CDR3 has 14 residues. Germline V gene lookup returns CDR1 SNHLY and CDR2 FYNNEI. This chain's CDR3 is CASRNRVEHEKLFF. CDR3 nucleotide sequence: TGTGCCAGCAGGAACAGGGTCGAGCATGAAAAACTGTTTTTC.

This chain uses TRBV11-2 with TRBJ2-2; D is uncertain. The CDR3 totals 14 residues. Germline lookup yields CDR1 SGHAT and CDR2 FQNNGV. V lost 4 bases and J 6 bases, leaving 12 bases between the germline ends. The DNA for the CDR3 is TGTGCCAGCAGCTCCCAACATGGCCCCGGGGAGCTGTTTTTT. It codes for CASSSQHGPGELFF.